The 11 T cell receptor beta chains below were found in one sample sequenced in a study of T cells in Graves' hyperthyroidism and ophthalmopathy. RNA transcripts yielded amplified TCR beta CDR3 regions. A set of HTBI primers served as the primers for a first-round RT-PCR of the TCR CDR3. TCRdb independently ran MiXCR on the multiplex PCR reads; one entry per CDR3 protein. The data show 300,000 to 400,000 distinct CDR3 sequences, over 11% seen once. The specimen sequenced was blood. The source of these receptors is a woman in her 30s with Graves' hyperthyroidism.

This clonotype was detected many times. V is TRBV20-1 and J is TRBJ1-1; unclear D gene. The CDR3 spans 15 residues. V lost 0 bases to trimming and J lost 0 bases, with 11 bases between them. Germline V gene lookup returns CDR1 DFQATT and CDR2 SNEGSKA (reference sequence). The CDR3 spells CSARDGSNLNTEAFF. For the CDR3, the DNA is TGCAGTGCTAGAGATGGCAGTAACCTGAACACTGAAGCTTTCTTT.

This clonotype was observed many times. This sequence joins TRBV20-1 and TRBJ2-3, with D unresolved. Trimming cost V 6 bases and J 2 bases, with 21 bases left between them. The CDR3 consists of 16 residues. Germline CDR1 reads DFQATT; CDR2 reads SNEGSKA (reference sequence). The CDR3 bases are TGCAGTGCCCACCGTACCGGCGCTCCCTACACAGATACGCAGTATTTT. It yields the protein CSAHRTGAPYTDTQYF.

As concerns this clonotype: A clone one base away is much larger, so this may be a read error. The rearrangement joins TRBV28 to TRBJ1-5; D not certain. Looked up from germline, CDR1 is MDHEN and CDR2 is SYDVKM. The CDR3 runs to 15 residues. The V end lost 7 bases, the J end lost 0 bases, and 13 bases lay between the germline ends. CDR3 sequence: CASNVRQTSNQPQHF. CDR3 nucleotides: TGTGCCAGCAACGTCCGACAAACTAGCAATCAGCCCCAGCATTTT.

This clonotype was detected many times. The V and J genes are TRBV28 and TRBJ2-1; 10 nucleotides agree with TRBD2. Germline V gene sequence: CDR1 MDHEN, CDR2 SYDVKM. Unmatched junction bases numbered 11, after V lost 6 bases and J lost 9 bases. This CDR3 has 15 amino acids. The DNA for the CDR3 is TGTGCCAGCAGCACTAGCGGGACCCCGAGGGGTGAGCAGTTCTTC. Protein sequence: CASSTSGTPRGEQFF. The full variable domain, in which reference TRBV28 and TRBJ2-1 provide the parts outside the CDR3, is DVKVTQSSRYLVKRTGEKVFLECVQDMDHENMFWYRQDPGLGLRLIYFSYDVKMKEKGDIPEGYSVSREKKERFSLILESASTNQTSMYLCASSTSGTPRGEQFFGPGTRLTVL.

To note about this clonotype: Possible read error: a much larger clone is one base away. The chain has TRBV9 and TRBJ2-5, with 10 bases fitting TRBD2. CDR3 length equals 17 residues. Per germline, CDR1 SGDLS and CDR2 YYNGEE. CDR3 nucleotides: TGTGCCGGCAGCGTAACAGCGGGAGGGCAATCCGGAGAGACCCAGTACTTC. Residues: CAGSVTAGGQSGETQYF.

This clonotype was detected ten times or more. The chain joins TRBV11-2 to TRBJ2-1; 10 nucleotides line up with TRBD2. V lost 5 bases to trimming and J lost 9 bases; unmatched junction nucleotides: 7. Per germline, CDR1 SGHAT and CDR2 FQNNGV. This CDR3 comprises 14 residues. The CDR3 spells CASSAAGGPSEQFF. The CDR3 coding sequence is TGTGCCAGCAGCGCAGCGGGAGGGCCTAGTGAGCAGTTCTTC.

This clonotype was counted at least ten times. The J gene is TRBJ1-1, the V gene TRBV7-2; 7 positions agree with TRBD1. CDR3 size: 12 residues. Trimming cost V 6 bases and J 10 bases; bases outside gene matches: 8. Looked up from germline, CDR1 is SGHTA and CDR2 is FQGNSA. CDR3 amino acids: CASSQDRDSAFF. As DNA, the CDR3 is TGTGCCAGCAGTCAAGACAGGGATTCAGCTTTCTTT.

This clonotype has ten or more counts. This chain joins TRBV12-3 or TRBV12-4 and TRBJ2-7; D possibly corresponds to TRBD1 (6 bases). The V end was cut by 4 bases, the J end by 6 bases, with 10 bases between. The CDR3 is 12 amino acids. The CDR3 loop is CASSSTGLEQYF. The CDR3 DNA is TGTGCCAGCAGTTCCACAGGGCTCGAGCAGTACTTC.

This clonotype was counted only a few times. The chain recombines TRBV9 with TRBJ1-2; 8 bases match TRBD1. This CDR3 has 14 residues. V trimming: 0 bases; J trimming: 5 bases; junction bases outside the gene matches: 3. Germline CDR1 and CDR2: SGDLS and YYNGEE. The CDR3 nucleotides read TGTGCCAGCAGCGTAGGGACAGGGCATTATGGCTACACCTTC. It translates to CASSVGTGHYGYTF.

This clonotype has at least ten counts. The chain recombines TRBV2 with TRBJ2-3, with 9 bases identical to TRBD2. J was trimmed by 4 bases and V by 7 bases; bases with no gene match: 6. The germline CDR1 and CDR2 sequences are SNHLY and FYNNEI. This CDR3 region has 14 residues. CDR3 sequence reads: CASIGGLAADTQYF. In nucleotides, the CDR3 is TGTGCCAGCATAGGGGGACTAGCAGCAGATACGCAGTATTTT.

The V gene is TRBV4-3, the J gene TRBJ2-2; 9 bases align to TRBD1. Per germline, CDR1 LGHNA and CDR2 YSLEER. CDR3 length: 17 residues. V gave up 0 bases and J gave up 7 bases; unmatched junction bases: 9. The CDR3 here is CASSQDRGQGVGGELFF. CDR3 nucleotides: TGCGCCAGCAGCCAAGATAGGGGACAGGGTGTCGGCGGGGAGCTGTTTTTT.